Presented here are 13 T cell receptor beta chains from one specimen sequenced in a study of CD8 T cells in Susac syndrome. RNA totalling about 0.45 to 1 ug underwent reverse transcription with random hexamers. TCRdb reprocessed the immunoSEQ multiplex PCR reads with MiXCR, giving one entry per CDR3 protein. The repertoire holds around 270,000 distinct CDR3 sequences, over 75% seen once, with 0.18% in the top ten. Sequencing was carried out using CD8+ T cells from PBMCs. Source of these receptors: a human donor with multiple sclerosis.

The V gene is TRBV20-1, the J gene TRBJ2-7; tentatively, D is TRBD2 (7 bases). Germline CDR1 and CDR2: DFQATT and SNEGSKA (reference sequence). The CDR3 consists of 14 residues. The ends were cut back, 0 bases at V and 3 bases at J, with 12 bases in the middle. The CDR3 DNA sequence: TGCAGTGCTAGAGATGGGGGGGCTGGCTACGAGCAGTACTTC. Translation gives CSARDGGAGYEQYF.

The J gene is TRBJ2-7, the V gene TRBV20-1; D not certain. This CDR3 comprises 12 residues. The V gene lost 1 base and the J gene lost 0 bases, with 4 bases spanning the gap. Germline CDR1 DFQATT, CDR2 SNEGSKA (reference sequence). In DNA, the CDR3 is TGCAGTGCTAGAGCCGACTCCTACGAGCAGTACTTC. The encoded protein is CSARADSYEQYF.

The chain recombines TRBV4-3 with TRBJ1-1, with 7 bases identical to TRBD1. CDR1 LGHNA and CDR2 YSLEER come from the germline V gene. The CDR3 has 12 amino acids. V shed 6 bases, J shed 5 bases, and the junction held 3 bases outside the gene matches. The CDR3: CASSRGRTEAFF. CDR3 DNA: TGCGCCAGCAGTAGGGGGCGAACTGAAGCTTTCTTT.

The chain combines TRBV7-8 with TRBJ2-1, with 8 bases that match TRBD1. Germline loops: CDR1 SGHVS, CDR2 FQNEAQ. J gave up 6 bases and V 5 bases, and 9 bases lay outside the gene matches. This CDR3 has 15 residues. The CDR3 protein is CASSRDRGRPNEQFF. The CDR3, as DNA: TGTGCCAGCAGCAGAGACAGGGGAAGGCCCAATGAGCAGTTCTTC.

The chain has TRBV4-3 and TRBJ2-2; D possibly corresponds to TRBD1 (5 bases). The length of the CDR3 is 16 residues. Trimming shortened V by 8 bases and J by 6 bases, and 22 bases separated the two germline ends. Germline-derived CDR1 and CDR2 are LGHNA and YSLEER. Here the CDR3 reads CASYHRSKEVAGELFF. The DNA for the CDR3 is TGCGCCAGCTATCACAGGTCGAAGGAAGTTGCCGGGGAGCTGTTTTTT.

V usage is TRBV5-8 and J usage is TRBJ1-2; no firm D call. Germline V lookup: CDR1 SGHTS, CDR2 YDEGEE. The ends were cut back, 1 base at V and 0 bases at J, with 7 bases in the middle. There are 14 residues in the CDR3. CDR3 bases: TGTGCCAGCAGCTTGATGATAGCTAACTATGGCTACACCTTC. Translation: CASSLMIANYGYTF. The complete variable domain, with remaining parts taken from reference TRBV5-8 and TRBJ1-2, reads EAGVTQSPTHLIKTRGQQATLRCSPISGHTSVYWYQQALGLGLQFLLWYDEGEERNRGNFPPRFSGRQFPNYSSELNVNALELEDSALYLCASSLMIANYGYTFGSGTRLTVV.

This chain connects TRBV20-1 to TRBJ2-1, with 7 bases fitting TRBD2. The V and J ends lost 5 bases and 7 bases, in that order; junction bases with no gene match: 17. The germline gives CDR1 DFQATT, CDR2 SNEGSKA (reference sequence). The CDR3 extends over 16 amino acids. Here the CDR3 reads CSAGKRMAGVVNEQFF. Here the CDR3 DNA reads TGCAGTGCTGGAAAAAGGATGGCGGGAGTGGTAAATGAGCAGTTCTTC.

The chain has TRBV28 and TRBJ2-2; D remains unclear. Trimming pared 3 bases from V and 7 bases from J, leaving 9 bases between. This CDR3 spans 13 amino acids. Germline loops: CDR1 MDHEN, CDR2 SYDVKM. CDR3 DNA sequence: TGTGCCAGCAGTTTTCGGGCTAACGGGGAGCTGTTTTTT. This sequence encodes CASSFRANGELFF. Using reference TRBV28 and TRBJ2-2 for the parts outside the CDR3, the full variable domain is DVKVTQSSRYLVKRTGEKVFLECVQDMDHENMFWYRQDPGLGLRLIYFSYDVKMKEKGDIPEGYSVSREKKERFSLILESASTNQTSMYLCASSFRANGELFFGEGSRLTVL.

Only one count was recorded for this clonotype. This sequence joins TRBV7-9 and TRBJ2-7, with 11 bases lining up with TRBD2. The CDR3 loop spans 13 amino acids. Germline CDR1 is SEHNR and CDR2 is FQNEAQ (reference sequence). Trimming cost V 5 bases and J 6 bases; bases outside gene matches: 3. The CDR3 bases are TGTGCCAGCAGCGATAGCGGGGGGGCCGAGCAGTACTTC. It yields the protein CASSDSGGAEQYF.

CDR3 coding DNA: TGTGCCAGCAGCCGGAAGAGCTCCTACAATGAGCAGTTCTTC. Translating it yields CASSRKSSYNEQFF. V gene TRBV6-2 or TRBV6-3 combines with J gene TRBJ2-1, with no clear D. The germline gives CDR1 MNHEY, CDR2 SVGEGT. The length of the CDR3 is 14 residues. Trimming took off 6 bases at V and 0 bases at J, with 9 bases between the two ends.

V gene TRBV20-1 combines with J gene TRBJ1-5; D gene uncertain. This CDR3 is 16 amino acids long. Trimming removed 3 bases at V and 2 bases at J, with 17 bases between. The germline V gene encodes CDR1 DFQATT and CDR2 SNEGSKA (reference sequence). The CDR3 sequence: CSARIRAEWGNQPQHF. The CDR3 DNA reads TGCAGTGCTAGGATCCGAGCGGAGTGGGGCAATCAGCCCCAGCATTTT.

The J gene is TRBJ2-2, the V gene TRBV28; TRBD2 matches at 9 bases. The CDR3 is 17 amino acids. Germline CDR1 MDHEN, CDR2 SYDVKM. The junction had 10 bases not matched to a gene; V was cut back by 3 bases and J by 5 bases. The DNA of the CDR3 is TGTGCCAGCAGTTTGGAGCGGGGGGCTACTTGGACCGGGGAGCTGTTTTTT. This translates into CASSLERGATWTGELFF.

This chain joins TRBV27 and TRBJ2-5; D ambiguous. Germline V gene data show CDR1 as MNHEY and CDR2 as SMNVEV (reference sequence). This CDR3 is 11 amino acids long. With 5 bases removed from V and 5 bases from J, the gap between germline ends came to 6 bases. The CDR3 DNA sequence: TGTGCCAGCAGTGATTTGGAGACCCAGTACTTC. It translates to CASSDLETQYF.